This T cell receptor (beta chain) appears in the sequencing data of a study of blood T cells in healthy people across ages. The use of a sample-barcoded 5' primer and a J-beta primer mix characterized a second PCR of roughly 6 to 12 cycles. MiXCR was run by TCRdb on the 5' RACE reads, yielding one entry per CDR3 protein. The sample lists about 1.8 million distinct CDR3 sequences; roughly 49% were seen once. Study-level findings and limits: Diversity was higher, and naive CD4+ cells more numerous, in long-lived donors than in aged donors.

The germline gives CDR1 MNHEY, CDR2 SVGEGT. V lost 7 bases, J lost 5 bases, and 14 bases stayed unmatched. The CDR3 is 17 amino acids. The sample holds a few counts of this clonotype. Its target is not known. The chain carries TRBV6-2 or TRBV6-3 and TRBJ2-5, with TRBD1 matching over 12 bases. Material: blood. The sequence derives from a woman in her thirties or forties in good health. CDR3 loop: CASNSPGQGARRETQYF. As DNA, the CDR3 is TGTGCCAGCAACTCCCCGGGACAGGGGGCGCGGAGGGAGACCCAGTACTTC.